This T cell receptor (beta chain) was sequenced in a study of CXCR3-negative and CXCR3-positive naive CD8 T cells. Looking at the study overall: The study obtained 120 million to 150 million TRB reads, about 1.5 +/- 0.3 million per library.

Study-level findings and limits: Comparison of naive CXCR3-negative and CXCR3-positive cells revealed similar TRBV-TRBJ usage, while memory cells differed. Naive CXCR3-positive cells had TRB CDR3s more hydrophobic than those of CXCR3-negative naive cells.

With respect to this clonotype: Antigen specificity is unknown.

cDNA libraries for TRB were generated by 5' RACE incorporating UMI labels. TCRdb reanalyzed the 5' RACE reads and collapses them to one entry per CDR3 protein, without DNA. In all, the sample yields tens of thousands of distinct CDR3 sequences. The sequencing sample was made of naive CXCR3+ CD8+ T cells from blood. The subset: CD45RO-CCR7+CD27+CD95- naive CD8+ T cells expressing CXCR3 (TNR3+). This TCR was recovered from a human donor in good health. Some clones in this sample may be carry-over from other donors' samples.

The CDR3 region is CASSQDWQGSSPLHF. V is TRBV4-3 and J is TRBJ1-6; TCRdb selects TRBD1, and the lack of DNA leaves this call unchecked. Germline lookup yields CDR1 LGHNA and CDR2 YSLEER. The CDR3 contains 15 residues.